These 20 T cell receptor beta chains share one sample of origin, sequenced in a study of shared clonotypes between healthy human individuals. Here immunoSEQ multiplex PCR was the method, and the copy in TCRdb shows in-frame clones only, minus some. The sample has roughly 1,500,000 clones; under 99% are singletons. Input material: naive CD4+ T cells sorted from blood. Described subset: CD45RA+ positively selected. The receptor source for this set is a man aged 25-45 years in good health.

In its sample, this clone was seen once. CDR3 sequence reads: CASSQGLAGLSYNEQFF. The CDR3 nucleotides read TGTGCCAGCAGCCAGGGACTAGCGGGCCTCTCCTACAATGAGCAGTTCTTC. This chain joins TRBV14 and TRBJ2-1; 12 bases agree with TRBD2. The CDR3 length is 17 residues. Germline lookup yields CDR1 SGHDN and CDR2 FVKESK. V was pared by 3 bases and J by 0 bases, with 3 bases of the junction left unmatched.

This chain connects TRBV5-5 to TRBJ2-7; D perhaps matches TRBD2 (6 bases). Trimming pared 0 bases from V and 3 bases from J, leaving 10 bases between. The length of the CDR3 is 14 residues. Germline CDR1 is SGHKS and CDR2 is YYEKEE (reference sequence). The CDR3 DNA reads TGTGCCAGCAGCTTGGCCGGGGGTTACTACGAGCAGTACTTC. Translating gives CASSLAGGYYEQYF. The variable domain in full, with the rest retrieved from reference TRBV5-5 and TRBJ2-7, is DAGVTQSPTHLIKTRGQQVTLRCSPISGHKSVSWYQQVLGQGPQFIFQYYEKEERGRGNFPDRFSARQFPNYSSELNVNALLLGDSALYLCASSLAGGYYEQYFGPGTRLTVT.

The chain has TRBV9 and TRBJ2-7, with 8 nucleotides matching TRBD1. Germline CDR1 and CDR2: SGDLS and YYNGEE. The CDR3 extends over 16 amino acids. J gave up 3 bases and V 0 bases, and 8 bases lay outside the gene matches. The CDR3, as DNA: TGTGCCAGCAGCGTAGATGTCGACAGGGGCCTCTACGAGCAGTACTTC. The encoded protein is CASSVDVDRGLYEQYF.

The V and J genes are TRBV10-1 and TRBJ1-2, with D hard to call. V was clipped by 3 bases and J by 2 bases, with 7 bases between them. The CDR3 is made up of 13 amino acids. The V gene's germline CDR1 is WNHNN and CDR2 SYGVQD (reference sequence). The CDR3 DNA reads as TGCGCCAGCAGTGATTCTATAAACTATGGCTACACCTTC. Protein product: CASSDSINYGYTF.

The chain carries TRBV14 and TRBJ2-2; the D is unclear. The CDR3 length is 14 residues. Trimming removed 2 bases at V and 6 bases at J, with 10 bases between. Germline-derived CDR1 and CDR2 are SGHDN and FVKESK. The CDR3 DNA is TGTGCCAGCAGCCAATTGGGGATAGCCGGGGAGCTGTTTTTT. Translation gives CASSQLGIAGELFF. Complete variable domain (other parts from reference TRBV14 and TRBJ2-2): EAGVTQFPSHSVIEKGQTVTLRCDPISGHDNLYWYRRVMGKEIKFLLHFVKESKQDESGMPNNRFLAERTGGTYSTLKVQPAELEDSGVYFCASSQLGIAGELFFGEGSRLTVL.

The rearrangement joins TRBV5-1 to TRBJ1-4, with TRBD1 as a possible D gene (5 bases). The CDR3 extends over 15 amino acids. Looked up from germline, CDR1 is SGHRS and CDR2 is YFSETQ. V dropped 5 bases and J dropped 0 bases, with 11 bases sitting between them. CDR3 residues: CASRPTGSTNEKLFF. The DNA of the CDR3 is TGCGCCAGCAGACCAACAGGATCAACTAATGAAAAACTGTTTTTT.

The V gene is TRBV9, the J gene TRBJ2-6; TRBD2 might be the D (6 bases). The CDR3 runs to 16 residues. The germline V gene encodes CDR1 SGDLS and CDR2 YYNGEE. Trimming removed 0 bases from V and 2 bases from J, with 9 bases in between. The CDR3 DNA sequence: TGTGCCAGCAGCGTAGACTGGGGGGCTGGGGCCAACGTCCTGACTTTC. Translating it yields CASSVDWGAGANVLTF. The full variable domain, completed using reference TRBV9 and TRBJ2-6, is DSGVTQTPKHLITATGQRVTLRCSPRSGDLSVYWYQQSLDQGLQFLIQYYNGEERAKGNILERFSAQQFPDLHSELNLSSLELGDSALYFCASSVDWGAGANVLTFGAGSRLTVL.

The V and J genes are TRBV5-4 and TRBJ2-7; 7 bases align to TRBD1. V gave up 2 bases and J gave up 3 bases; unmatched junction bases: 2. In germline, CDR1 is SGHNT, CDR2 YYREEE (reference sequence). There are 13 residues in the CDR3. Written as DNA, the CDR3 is TGTGCCAGCAGCTTTGGGACAGACTACGAGCAGTACTTC. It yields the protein CASSFGTDYEQYF.

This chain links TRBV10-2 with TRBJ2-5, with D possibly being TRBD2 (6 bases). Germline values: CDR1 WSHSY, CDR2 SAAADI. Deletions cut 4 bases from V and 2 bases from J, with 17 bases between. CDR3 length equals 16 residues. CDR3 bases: TGCGCCAGCAGTGTGGGAACGGGAGCACCACAAGAGACCCAGTACTTC. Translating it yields CASSVGTGAPQETQYF.

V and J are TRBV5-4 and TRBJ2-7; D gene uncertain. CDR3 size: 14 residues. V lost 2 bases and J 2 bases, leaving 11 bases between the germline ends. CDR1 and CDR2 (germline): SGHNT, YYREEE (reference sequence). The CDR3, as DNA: TGTGCCAGCAGCTTTGACGGGCGAACCTACGAGCAGTACTTC. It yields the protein CASSFDGRTYEQYF. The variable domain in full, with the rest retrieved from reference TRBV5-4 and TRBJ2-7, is ETGVTQSPTHLIKTRGQQVTLRCSSQSGHNTVSWYQQALGQGPQFIFQYYREEENGRGNFPPRFSGLQFPNYSSELNVNALELDDSALYLCASSFDGRTYEQYFGPGTRLTVT.

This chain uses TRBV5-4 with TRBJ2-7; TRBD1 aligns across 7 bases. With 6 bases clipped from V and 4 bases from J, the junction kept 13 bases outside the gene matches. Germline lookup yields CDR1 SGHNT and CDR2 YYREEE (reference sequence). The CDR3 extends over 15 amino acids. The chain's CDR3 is CASMGGLTGSYEQYF. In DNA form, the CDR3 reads TGTGCCAGCATGGGCGGGCTGACAGGGTCATACGAGCAGTACTTC.

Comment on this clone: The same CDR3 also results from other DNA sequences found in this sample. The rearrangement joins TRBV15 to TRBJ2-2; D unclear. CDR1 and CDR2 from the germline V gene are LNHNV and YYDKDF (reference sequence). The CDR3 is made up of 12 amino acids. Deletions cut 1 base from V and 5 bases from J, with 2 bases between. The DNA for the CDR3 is TGTGCCACCAGCAGAGGTACCGGGGAGCTGTTTTTT. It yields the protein CATSRGTGELFF.

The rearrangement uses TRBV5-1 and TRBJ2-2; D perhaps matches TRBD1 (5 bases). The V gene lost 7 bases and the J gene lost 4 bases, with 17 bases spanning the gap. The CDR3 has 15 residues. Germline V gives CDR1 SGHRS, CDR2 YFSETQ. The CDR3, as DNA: TGCGCCAGCGGTAGCAGGGCCATCGGCACCGGGGAGCTGTTTTTT. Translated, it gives CASGSRAIGTGELFF.

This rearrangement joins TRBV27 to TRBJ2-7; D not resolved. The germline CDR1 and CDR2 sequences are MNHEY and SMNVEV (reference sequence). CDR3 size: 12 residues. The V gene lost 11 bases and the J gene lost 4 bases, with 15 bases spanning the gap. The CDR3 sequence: CAVRNSWYEQYF. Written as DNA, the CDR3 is TGTGCCGTTCGGAACAGTTGGTACGAGCAGTACTTC.

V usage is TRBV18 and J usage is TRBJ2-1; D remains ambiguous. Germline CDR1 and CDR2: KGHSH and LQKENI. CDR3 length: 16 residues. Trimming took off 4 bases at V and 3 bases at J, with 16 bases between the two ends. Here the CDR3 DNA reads TGTGCCAGCTCACGCCCCAACTTGTCGGGCTACAATGAGCAGTTCTTC. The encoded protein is CASSRPNLSGYNEQFF.

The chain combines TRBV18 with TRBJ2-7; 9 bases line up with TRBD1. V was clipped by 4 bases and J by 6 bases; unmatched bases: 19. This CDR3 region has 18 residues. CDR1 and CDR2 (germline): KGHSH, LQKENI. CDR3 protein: CASSLFRGTGSLSLEQYF. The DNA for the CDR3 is TGTGCCAGCTCACTATTTCGCGGGACAGGGTCACTCTCCCTCGAGCAGTACTTC. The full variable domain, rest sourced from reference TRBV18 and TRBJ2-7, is NAGVMQNPRHLVRRRGQEARLRCSPMKGHSHVYWYRQLPEEGLKFMVYLQKENIIDESGMPKERFSAEFPKEGPSILRIQQVVRGDSAAYFCASSLFRGTGSLSLEQYFGPGTRLTVT.

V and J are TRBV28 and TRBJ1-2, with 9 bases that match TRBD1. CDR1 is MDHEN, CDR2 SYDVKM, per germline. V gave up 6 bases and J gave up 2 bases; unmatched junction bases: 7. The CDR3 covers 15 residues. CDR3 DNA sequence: TGTGCCAGCAGCAGTGGGACAGGGAGCAACTATGGCTACACCTTC. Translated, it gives CASSSGTGSNYGYTF.

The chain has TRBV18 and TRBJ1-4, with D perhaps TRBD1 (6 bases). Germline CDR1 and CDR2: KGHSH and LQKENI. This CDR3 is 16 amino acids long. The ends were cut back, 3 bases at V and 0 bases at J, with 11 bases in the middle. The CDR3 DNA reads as TGTGCCAGCTCACCTGAGAGGGGGGCAACTAATGAAAAACTGTTTTTT. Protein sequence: CASSPERGATNEKLFF.

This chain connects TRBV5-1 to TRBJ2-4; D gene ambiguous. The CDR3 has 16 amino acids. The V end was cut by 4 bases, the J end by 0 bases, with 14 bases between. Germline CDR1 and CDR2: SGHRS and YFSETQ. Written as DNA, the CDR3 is TGCGCCAGCAGCAATACACTCCTTCTAGCCAAAAACATTCAGTACTTC. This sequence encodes CASSNTLLLAKNIQYF.

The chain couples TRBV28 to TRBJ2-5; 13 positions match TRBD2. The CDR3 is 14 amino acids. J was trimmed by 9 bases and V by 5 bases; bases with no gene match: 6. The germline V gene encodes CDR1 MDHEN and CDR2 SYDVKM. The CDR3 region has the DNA TGTGCCAGCAGTGTCCAACTAGCGGGAGGGGCCCAGTACTTC. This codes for CASSVQLAGGAQYF.